Below, one TCR beta chain is given with its context. Its cognate antigen is unknown. This entry comes from a study of regulatory T cells in long-lasting Graves disease. Regarding the study as a whole: Persistent disease samples used TRBV28, TRBJ1-2 and TRBJ2-5 preferentially. Relative to new patients (around 1,000), persistent patients exhibited greater sharing of public clonotypes (approximately 3,000). Patients whose Graves' disease persisted exhibited lower TCR diversity than those newly diagnosed.

Sample time point: persistent/refractory GD, antithyroid drugs over 5 years with positive TRAb. Construction of the TCR library relied on RNA isolated from PBMCs. The CDR3 runs 13 residues. The V end lost 7 bases, the J end lost 4 bases, and 13 bases lay between the germline ends. Per germline, CDR1 MNHEY and CDR2 SMNVEV (reference sequence). Assembly of TCR beta libraries relied on iRepertoire HTBI primers together with Arm-PCR of CDR3 regions. Per the study methods: Sample data revealed fewer than 70 TRBV and over eleven TRBJ segments. TCRdb independently ran MiXCR on the multiplex PCR reads; one entry per CDR3 protein. V and J calls and clone size were set by TCRdb, not the authors. The sample includes a few hundred thousand distinct CDR3 sequences, 20% to 25% of them seen just once.

The V gene is TRBV27, the J gene TRBJ2-5; possibly TRBD2 for D (5 bases). Sequenced material: peripheral blood mononuclear cells (PBMCs), taken when the disease was refractory, from a patient treated with antithyroid drugs. This receptor was identified in a female donor with Graves disease. The chain's CDR3 is CASTLRGGETQYF. In nucleotides, the CDR3 is TGTGCCAGCACCCTAAGAGGAGGAGAGACCCAGTACTTC.